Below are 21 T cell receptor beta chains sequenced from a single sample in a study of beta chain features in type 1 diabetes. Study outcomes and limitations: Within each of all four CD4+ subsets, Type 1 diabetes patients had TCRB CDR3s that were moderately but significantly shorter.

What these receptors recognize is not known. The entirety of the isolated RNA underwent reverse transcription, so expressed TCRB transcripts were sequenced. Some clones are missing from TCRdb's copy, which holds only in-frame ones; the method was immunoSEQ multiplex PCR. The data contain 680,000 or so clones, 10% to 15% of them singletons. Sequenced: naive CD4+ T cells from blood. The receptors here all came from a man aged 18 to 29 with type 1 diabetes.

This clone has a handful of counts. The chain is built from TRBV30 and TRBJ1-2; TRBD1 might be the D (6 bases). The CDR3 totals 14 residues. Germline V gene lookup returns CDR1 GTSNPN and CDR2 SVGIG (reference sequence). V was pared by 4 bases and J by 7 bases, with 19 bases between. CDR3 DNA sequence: TGTGCCTGGACCATGGGGACACCAGCAGTTGGCTACACCTTC. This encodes CAWTMGTPAVGYTF.

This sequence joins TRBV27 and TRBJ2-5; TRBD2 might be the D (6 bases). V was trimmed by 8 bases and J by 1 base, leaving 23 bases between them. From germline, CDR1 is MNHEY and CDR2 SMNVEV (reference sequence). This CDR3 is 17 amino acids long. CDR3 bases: TGTGCCAGCCATTCCCGGGGCCCTAGCGTAGTCCAAGAGACCCAGTACTTC. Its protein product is CASHSRGPSVVQETQYF.

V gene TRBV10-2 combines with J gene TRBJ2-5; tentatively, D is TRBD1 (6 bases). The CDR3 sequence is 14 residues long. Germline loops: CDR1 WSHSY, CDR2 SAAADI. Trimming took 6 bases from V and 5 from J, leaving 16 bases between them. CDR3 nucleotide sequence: TGCGCCAGCAGCGACCTGGGGGCCGGCGAGACCCAGTACTTC. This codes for CASSDLGAGETQYF.

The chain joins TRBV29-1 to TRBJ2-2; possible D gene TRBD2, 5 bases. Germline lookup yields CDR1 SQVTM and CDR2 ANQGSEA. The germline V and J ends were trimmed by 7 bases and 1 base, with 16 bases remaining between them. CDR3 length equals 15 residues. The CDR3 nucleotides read TGCAGCGCAGAGGGCTCCCCAGGGAACACCGGGGAGCTGTTTTTT. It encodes CSAEGSPGNTGELFF.

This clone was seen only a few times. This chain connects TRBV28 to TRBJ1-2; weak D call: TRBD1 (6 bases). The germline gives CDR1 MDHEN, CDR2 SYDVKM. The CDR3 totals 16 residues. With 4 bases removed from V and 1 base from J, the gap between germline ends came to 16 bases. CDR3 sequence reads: CASSYRTGHHNYGYTF. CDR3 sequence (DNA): TGTGCCAGCAGTTACCGCACGGGACACCATAACTATGGCTACACCTTC.

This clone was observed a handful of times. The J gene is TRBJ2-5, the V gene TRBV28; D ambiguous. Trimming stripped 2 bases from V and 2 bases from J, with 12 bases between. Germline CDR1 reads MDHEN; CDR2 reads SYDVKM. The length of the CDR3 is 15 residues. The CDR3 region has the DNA TGTGCCAGCAGTTTAAGGCAGGATTTACAAGAGACCCAGTACTTC. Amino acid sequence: CASSLRQDLQETQYF.

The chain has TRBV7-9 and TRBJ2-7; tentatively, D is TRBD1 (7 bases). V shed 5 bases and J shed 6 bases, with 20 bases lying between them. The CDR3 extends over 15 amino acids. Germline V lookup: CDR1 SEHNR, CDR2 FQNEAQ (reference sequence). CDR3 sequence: CASSPPQGGTGEQYF. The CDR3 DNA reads TGTGCCAGCAGCCCACCTCAGGGGGGAACGGGCGAGCAGTACTTC.

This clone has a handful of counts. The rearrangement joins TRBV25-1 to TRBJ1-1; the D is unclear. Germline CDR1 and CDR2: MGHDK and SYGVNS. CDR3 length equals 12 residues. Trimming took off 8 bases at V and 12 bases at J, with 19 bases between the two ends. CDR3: CASFGPSGRSFF. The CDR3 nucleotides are TGTGCCAGCTTCGGCCCCTCGGGGAGATCTTTCTTT.

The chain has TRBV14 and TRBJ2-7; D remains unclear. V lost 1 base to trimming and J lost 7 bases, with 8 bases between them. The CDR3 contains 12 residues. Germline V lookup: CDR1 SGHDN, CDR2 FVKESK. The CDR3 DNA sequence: TGTGCCAGCAGCCAAGGATCGGAAGAGCAGTACTTC. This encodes CASSQGSEEQYF.

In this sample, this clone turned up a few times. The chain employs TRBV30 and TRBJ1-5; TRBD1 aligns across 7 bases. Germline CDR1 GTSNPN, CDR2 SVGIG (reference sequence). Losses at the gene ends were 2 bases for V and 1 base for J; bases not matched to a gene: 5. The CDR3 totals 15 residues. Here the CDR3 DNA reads TGTGCCTGGAGTAGCGGGACAGCAAGCAATCAGCCCCAGCATTTT. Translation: CAWSSGTASNQPQHF.

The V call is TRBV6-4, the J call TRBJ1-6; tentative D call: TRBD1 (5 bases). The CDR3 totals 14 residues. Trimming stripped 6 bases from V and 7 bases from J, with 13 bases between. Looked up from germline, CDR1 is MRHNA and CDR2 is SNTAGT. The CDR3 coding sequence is TGTGCCAGCAGGCCCGACAGCCCGAATTCACCCCTCCACTTT. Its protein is CASRPDSPNSPLHF.

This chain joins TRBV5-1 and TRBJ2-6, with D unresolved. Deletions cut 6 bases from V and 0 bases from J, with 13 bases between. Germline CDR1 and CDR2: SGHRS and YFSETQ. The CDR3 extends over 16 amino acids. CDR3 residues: CASTLWEFSGANVLTF. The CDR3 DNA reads TGCGCCAGCACTCTCTGGGAATTCTCTGGGGCCAACGTCCTGACTTTC.

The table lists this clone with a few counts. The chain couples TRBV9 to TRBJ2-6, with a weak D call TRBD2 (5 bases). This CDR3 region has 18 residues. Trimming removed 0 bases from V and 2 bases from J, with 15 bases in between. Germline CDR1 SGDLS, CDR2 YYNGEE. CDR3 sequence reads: CASSVEDSRGAGANVLTF. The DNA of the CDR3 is TGTGCCAGCAGCGTAGAGGACTCACGTGGGGCTGGGGCCAACGTCCTGACTTTC.

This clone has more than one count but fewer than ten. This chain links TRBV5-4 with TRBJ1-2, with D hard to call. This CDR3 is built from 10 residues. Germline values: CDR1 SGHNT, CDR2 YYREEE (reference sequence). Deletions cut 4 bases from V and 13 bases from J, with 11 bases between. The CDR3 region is CASSPRRITF. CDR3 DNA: TGTGCCAGCAGCCCGCGGAGAATCACCTTC.

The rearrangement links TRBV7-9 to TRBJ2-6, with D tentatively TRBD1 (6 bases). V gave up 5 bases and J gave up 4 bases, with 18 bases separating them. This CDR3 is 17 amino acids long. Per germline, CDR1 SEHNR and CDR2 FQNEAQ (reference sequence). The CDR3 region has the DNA TGTGCCAGCAGCCTCAGGGGAAGGGGGTACGGGGCCAACGTCCTGACTTTC. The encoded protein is CASSLRGRGYGANVLTF. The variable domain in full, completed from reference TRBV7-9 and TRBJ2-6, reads DTGVSQNPRHKITKRGQNVTFRCDPISEHNRLYWYRQTLGQGPEFLTYFQNEAQLEKSRLLSDRFSAERPKGSFSTLEIQRTEQGDSAMYLCASSLRGRGYGANVLTFGAGSRLTVL.

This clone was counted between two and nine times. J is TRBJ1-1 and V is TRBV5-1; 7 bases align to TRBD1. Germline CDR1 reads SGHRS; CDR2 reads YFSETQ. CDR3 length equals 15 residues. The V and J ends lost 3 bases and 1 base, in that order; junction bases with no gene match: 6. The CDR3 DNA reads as TGCGCCAGCAGCTCCCTCCGACAGGGGAACACTGAAGCTTTCTTT. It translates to CASSSLRQGNTEAFF.

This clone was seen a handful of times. DNA of the CDR3: TGTGCCAGCAGCCCCCGGGCCGCAACTAATGAAAAACTGTTTTTT. Protein product: CASSPRAATNEKLFF. V is TRBV11-2 and J is TRBJ1-4; D is uncertain. The CDR3 spans 15 residues. Germline values: CDR1 SGHAT, CDR2 FQNNGV. The V end was cut by 5 bases, the J end by 0 bases, with 10 bases between.

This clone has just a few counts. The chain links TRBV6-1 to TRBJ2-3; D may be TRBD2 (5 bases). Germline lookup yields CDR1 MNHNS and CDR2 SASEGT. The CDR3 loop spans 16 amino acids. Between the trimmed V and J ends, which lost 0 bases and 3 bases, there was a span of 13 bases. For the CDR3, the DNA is TGTGCCAGCAGTGAAGCTGGCGGCCGACTAACAGATACGCAGTATTTT. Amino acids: CASSEAGGRLTDTQYF.

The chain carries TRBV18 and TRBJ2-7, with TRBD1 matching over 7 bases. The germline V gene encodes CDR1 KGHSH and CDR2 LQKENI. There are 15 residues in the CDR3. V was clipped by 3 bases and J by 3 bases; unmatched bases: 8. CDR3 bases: TGTGCCAGCTCACCCCGGGACAGTGGACGCTACGAGCAGTACTTC. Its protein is CASSPRDSGRYEQYF.

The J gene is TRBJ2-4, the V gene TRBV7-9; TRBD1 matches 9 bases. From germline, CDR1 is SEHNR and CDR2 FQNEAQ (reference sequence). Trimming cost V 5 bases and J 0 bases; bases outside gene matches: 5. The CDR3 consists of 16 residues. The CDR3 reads CASSLGQGEAKNIQYF. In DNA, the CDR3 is TGTGCCAGCAGCCTGGGACAGGGCGAAGCCAAAAACATTCAGTACTTC.

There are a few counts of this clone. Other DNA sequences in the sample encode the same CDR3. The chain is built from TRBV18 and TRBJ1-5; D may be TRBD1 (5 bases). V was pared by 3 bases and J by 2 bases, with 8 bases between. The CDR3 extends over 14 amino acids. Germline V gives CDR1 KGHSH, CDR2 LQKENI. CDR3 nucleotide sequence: TGTGCCAGCTCACCGGGGGAGGGCAATCAGCCCCAGCATTTT. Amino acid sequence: CASSPGEGNQPQHF.